A selection of T cell receptor beta chains follows, all from one sample in a study of shared clonotypes between healthy human individuals. The table came from immunoSEQ multiplex PCR; TCRdb's copy has only in-frame clones and leaves some out. The sample gives more than 2 million clones, roughly 95% of which show up once; roughly 0.13% is in the top ten. Sample: naive CD4+ T cells sorted from blood. The receptors come from a man aged 18 to 30 in good health. CDR3s leave out the opening cysteine and the closing phenylalanine or tryptophan. Fields, in order: V gene, clone size, CDR3 protein. Size is omitted from some rows. Given values are once, few, many or a class for expanded clones.

V: TRBV7-8; size: -; CDR3: ASSSTRQGKNTEAF
V: TRBV7-8; size: -; CDR3: ASSSFYRGESTEAF
V: TRBV10-3; size: -; CDR3: AAQGGVNTGELF
V: TRBV6-6; size: -; CDR3: ASSSYMGSYGYT
V: TRBV7-2; size: -; CDR3: ASSIRQGAYVGYT
V: TRBV5-1; size: once; CDR3: ASSNGEGGQETQY
V: TRBV5-6; size: -; CDR3: ASSFATGELF
V: TRBV5-1; size: -; CDR3: ASSLGQGGITSTDTQY
V: TRBV9; size: -; CDR3: ASSVDSPRASSNSYEQY
V: TRBV7-9; size: -; CDR3: ASLADTINSPLH
V: TRBV7-9; size: -; CDR3: ASTLGGDTQY
V: TRBV30; size: -; CDR3: AWSVGTGVKSNQPQH
V: TRBV4-1; size: once; CDR3: ASSQEVGSGNTGELF
V: TRBV9; size: -; CDR3: ASSVDSAYEQY
V: TRBV6-6; size: -; CDR3: ASSYSETGNQPQH
V: TRBV6-6; size: -; CDR3: ASSRNTEAF
V: TRBV28; size: -; CDR3: ASRPYLGPQH
V: TRBV10-2; size: -; CDR3: ASSRLNAADTQY
V: TRBV10-2; size: -; CDR3: ASCKGATYEQY
V: TRBV5-1; size: once; CDR3: ASSSSLTSGGNNEQF